The subject of this entry is one T cell receptor (beta chain). Its antigen is unidentified. After template switching added a universal primer site, the resulting cDNA carried unique molecular identifiers. TCRdb reprocessed the 5' RACE reads via MiXCR and lists one record per CDR3 protein. The sample has hundreds of thousands of distinct CDR3 sequences; 10% to 15% are singletons. The sample is drawn from a study of identical twins. Study-level points and caveats: Zero-insertion results could be subject to partial confounding by invariant MAIT and iNKT cells.

Healthy Caucasians supplied all donations. V lost 3 bases and J lost 5; bases outside the gene matches: 3. Looked up from germline, CDR1 is SGHRS and CDR2 is YFSETQ. This CDR3 region has 14 residues. These data are also associated with another study on yellow fever vaccine responses in identical twins.

The chain links TRBV5-1 to TRBJ2-1, with 9 bases lining up with TRBD2. The source material was PBMCs. The receptor was isolated from a woman aged 18-29 years in good health. CDR3 bases: TGCGCCAGCAGCTCCGTAGCGGGAGACAATGAGCAGTTCTTC. Residues: CASSSVAGDNEQFF.